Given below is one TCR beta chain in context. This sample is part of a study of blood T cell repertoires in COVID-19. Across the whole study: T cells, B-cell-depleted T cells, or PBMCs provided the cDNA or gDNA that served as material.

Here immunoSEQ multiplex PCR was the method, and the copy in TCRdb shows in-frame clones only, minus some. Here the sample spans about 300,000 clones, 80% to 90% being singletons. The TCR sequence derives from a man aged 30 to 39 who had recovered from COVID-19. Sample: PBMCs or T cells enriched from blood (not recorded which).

The CDR3 region is CASSIIGTVPEKLFF. Here the CDR3 DNA reads TGTGCCAGTAGTATTATCGGGACAGTGCCCGAAAAACTGTTTTTT. The chain is built from TRBV19 and TRBJ1-4; 7 bases agree with TRBD1. The germline V gene has CDR1 LNHDA and CDR2 SQIVND (reference sequence). The V gene end was trimmed by 3 bases and the J gene end by 8 bases; junction bases not matched to a gene: 9. The CDR3 runs 15 residues.